This TCR beta chain was sequenced during a study of control samples from healthy donors and cancer patients. CDR3 length: 19 amino acids. The V and J ends lost 7 bases and 0 bases, in that order; junction bases with no gene match: 14. The germline V gene encodes CDR1 LNHDA and CDR2 SQIVND (reference sequence). Profiled with immunoSEQ multiplex PCR; TCRdb holds only in-frame clones, not every one. The table lists 150,000 or so clones, approximately 90% of them singletons. The material sequenced was blood. The gene calls are TRBV19 and TRBJ2-6, with TRBD2 matching 8 bases. The receptor comes from a woman in her 50s in good health. CDR3 residues: CASTTVPGGASSGANVLTF. For the CDR3, the DNA is TGTGCCAGTACCACAGTCCCGGGGGGGGCAAGCTCTGGGGCCAACGTCCTGACTTTC.